What follows describes a single TCR beta chain. The same CDR3 arises from other DNA sequences in this sample as well. The study ran its PCR with 60 Vbeta and 13 Jbeta primers. Method: immunoSEQ multiplex PCR; TCRdb's copy keeps in-frame clones and lacks some. The sample lists about 130,000 clones, 73% seen once, with around 5% in the top ten. This specimen belongs to a study of cytomegalovirus exposure and HLA in healthy donors. As for the study in general: Researchers found that roughly 77% of just under 400 genotyped donors fell within the Caucasian-associated ancestry cluster.

The CDR3 length is 15 residues. Per germline, CDR1 LNHDA and CDR2 SQIVND (reference sequence). Trimming at V came to 9 bases and at J to 7 bases, leaving 15 bases not matched to a gene. The clonotype originates from a man between 60 and 70 years old in good health and CMV-seropositive. The sample was PBMCs. The chain has TRBV19 and TRBJ2-5; 9 nucleotides agree with TRBD2. DNA for the CDR3: TGTGCCAGCAGTTATTATAGCGGGGGCACGAGGACCCAGTACTTC. Protein sequence: CASSYYSGGTRTQYF.